A selection of T cell receptor beta chains follows, all from one sample in a study of vaccination and CD4 T cells after COVID-19. Their specific antigens are unknown. TCRdb called the PCR reads again in MiXCR, with one record for every CDR3 protein. The repertoire has 25,000 to 30,000 distinct CDR3 sequences, 62% of them found once; the top ten carry about a sixth. Sequencing used CD4+ T cells from blood, cultured in vitro, obtained after SARS-CoV-2 vaccination. The receptors here all came from a human donor who received a COVID-19 vaccine. Each CDR3 is given with its conserved first and last residue.

length	V	J	CDR3
15	TRBV2	TRBJ1-6	CASSEEGRGFSPLHF
15	TRBV7-8	TRBJ1-4	CASSLVTGGEEKLFF
13	TRBV2	TRBJ2-5	CASYSGGWETQYF
12	TRBV6-2/TRBV6-3	TRBJ1-2	CASSPLNYGYTF
15	TRBV6-1	TRBJ2-2	CASRPLGGNTGELFF
12	TRBV29-1	TRBJ1-1	CSVEKSNTEAFF
16	TRBV11-2	TRBJ2-3	CASSLGRVPATDTQYF
15	TRBV20-1	TRBJ1-5	CSARPLPSSNQPQHF
15	TRBV11-2	TRBJ1-2	CASSLTGGNNYGYTF
11	TRBV2	TRBJ2-7	CASGTGVEQYF
13	TRBV27	TRBJ2-7	CASSFDRGFEQYF
13	TRBV7-2	TRBJ2-7	CASSFFPGYEQYF
14	TRBV30	TRBJ2-5	CAWGVRRSQETQYF
18	TRBV30	TRBJ2-2	CAWSRFGGDFSNTGELFF
14	TRBV9	TRBJ2-2	CASSARRDPGELFF
14	TRBV6-1	TRBJ2-3	CASRRGARTDTQYF
12	TRBV10-3	TRBJ1-2	CAIRPGSYGYTF
15	TRBV5-1	TRBJ1-5	CASSLGSADNQPQHF
13	TRBV7-2	TRBJ2-7	CASSLGLDLEQYF
15	TRBV18	TRBJ1-2	CASSPLDRSNYGYTF
15	TRBV2	TRBJ2-2	CASKKDSTNTGELFF
14	TRBV30	TRBJ1-5	CAWSVRAGNQPQHF
15	TRBV5-1	TRBJ1-1	CASSPTPTGASEAFF
13	TRBV6-1	TRBJ1-2	CASSGTVNYGYTF
15	TRBV2	TRBJ1-5	CASSERPGLNQPQHF
16	TRBV5-1	TRBJ1-6	CASSLTLQGPGSPLHF
12	TRBV30	TRBJ1-2	CAWSVDRGGYTF
16	TRBV5-8	TRBJ2-5	CASSLMGQGPQETQYF
13	TRBV12-3/TRBV12-4	TRBJ2-5	CASSFGGQETQYF
13	TRBV29-1	TRBJ1-1	CSAVTGGGTEAFF
14	TRBV6-5	TRBJ1-2	CASSYSRGYYGYTF
13	TRBV2	TRBJ1-4	CASSEQFNEKLFF
16	TRBV7-8	TRBJ2-3	CASSLVAGGAVDTQYF
15	TRBV12-3/TRBV12-4	TRBJ2-1	CASSSPSGGYNEQFF
11	TRBV20-1	TRBJ1-1	CSARYLSEAFF
13	TRBV6-1	TRBJ2-5	CASRLFVGETQYF
12	TRBV6-1	TRBJ1-2	CASSPRNYGYTF
13	TRBV12-3/TRBV12-4	TRBJ2-3	CASSTKQGGTQYF
14	TRBV2	TRBJ1-5	CASRSDREAQPQHF
16	TRBV5-4	TRBJ1-5	CASSFQGDYSNQPQHF
20	TRBV5-5	TRBJ2-3	CASSSLIRDYLLPGTDTQYF
19	TRBV15	TRBJ1-5	CATSSGSRDHLLWNQPQHF